The clone carrying this TCR beta chain was counted a few times. Its target is not known. The investigators reverse transcribed all of the isolated RNA, so they sequenced expressed TCRB transcripts. The repertoire was sequenced with immunoSEQ multiplex PCR; TCRdb's copy has only in-frame clones and lacks some. This table holds fewer than 200,000 clones, about 13% found once. This sample is part of a study of beta chain features in type 1 diabetes. Study-level results: TCRB repertoires of naive, central memory and Treg cells appeared more similar among patients than among healthy donors. More deletions and fewer insertions at VDJ junctions were found in patients with type 1 diabetes.

J gave up 3 bases and V 4 bases, and 16 bases lay outside the gene matches. The CDR3 contains 20 residues. The V gene's germline CDR1 is KGHSH and CDR2 LQKENI. V is TRBV18 and J is TRBJ2-3; 13 bases agree with TRBD2. The sequenced sample was central memory CD4+ T cells from blood. This clonotype originated in a woman aged 18-29 years in good health. The CDR3 region has the DNA TGTGCCAGCTCACACCGGACTAGCGGGAGCCAATTGAGAGCGACAGATACGCAGTATTTT. Residues: CASSHRTSGSQLRATDTQYF.